A selection of T cell receptor beta chains follows, all from one sample in a study of control samples from healthy donors and cancer patients. Generated by immunoSEQ multiplex PCR, the TCRdb table keeps only in-frame clones and is missing some. The sample contains about 94,000 clones, less than 95% of which appear only once. The sample comprised blood. These receptors were collected from a woman aged 18 to 35 in good health. Both conserved end residues are part of each CDR3. D genes are given only for firm matches. Expanded clones get a size class; other rows say once, few or many, or leave the size out.

.	TRBV6-1	.	15	TRBJ1-1	TGTGCCAGCAGTGACAGTTCTGTTATGAACACTGAAGCTTTCTTT	CASSDSSVMNTEAFF
.	TRBV5-1	.	13	TRBJ2-2	TGCGCCAGCACCACATTAGACACCGGGGAGCTGTTTTTT	CASTTLDTGELFF
.	TRBV4-2	.	14	TRBJ1-1	TGTGCCAGCAGCCAAGAGAGCGGTAGGACTGAAGCTTTCTTT	CASSQESGRTEAFF
.	TRBV7-3	TRBD2	14	TRBJ2-3	TGTGCCAGCAGCGCGGGGGGCGTAACAGATACGCAGTATTTT	CASSAGGVTDTQYF
.	TRBV2	TRBD1	13	TRBJ1-6	TGTGCCAGCCGAGGGACAGGGAATTCACCCCTCCACTTT	CASRGTGNSPLHF
.	TRBV9	.	15	TRBJ1-2	TGTGCCAGCAGCGCCCACAGGGCCGATTTCTATGGCTACACCTTC	CASSAHRADFYGYTF
.	TRBV5-5	.	13	TRBJ1-5	TGTGCCAGCAGCTCACATTTGAGGCAGCCCCAGCATTTT	CASSSHLRQPQHF
.	TRBV2	.	11	TRBJ1-1	TGTGCCAGCAGTGAAAGGGCAGGAGCTTTCTTT	CASSERAGAFF
.	TRBV3-1/TRBV3-2	.	13	TRBJ2-5	TGTGCCAGCAGCCCCACTAGGGTGGAGACCCAGTACTTC	CASSPTRVETQYF
.	TRBV5-1	TRBD1	14	TRBJ1-4	TGCGCCAGCAGTTCCGACAGGGCCGAGGAAAAACTGTTTTTT	CASSSDRAEEKLFF
.	TRBV24-1	.	14	TRBJ2-5	TGTGCCACCAGTGATTCAAGGTCACAAGAGACCCAGTACTTC	CATSDSRSQETQYF
.	TRBV18	.	14	TRBJ1-3	TGTGCCAGCTCACCCCAGGGTCTCGGAAACACCATATATTTT	CASSPQGLGNTIYF
.	TRBV5-1	.	13	TRBJ1-2	TGCGCCAGCAGCTTTGAAAAAAACTATGGCTACACCTTC	CASSFEKNYGYTF
.	TRBV6-5	.	14	TRBJ1-6	TGTGCCAGCAGTTACTCCCGAGGGGATTCACCCCTCCACTTT	CASSYSRGDSPLHF
once	TRBV6-1	.	15	TRBJ2-5	TGTGCCAGCAGTGATACCTCCAGAGGACAAGAGACCCAGTACTTC	CASSDTSRGQETQYF
once	TRBV2	.	14	TRBJ1-1	TGTGCCAGCAGTTCTACAGGGCAGAACACTGAAGCTTTCTTT	CASSSTGQNTEAFF
.	TRBV7-9	.	15	TRBJ1-2	TGTGCCAGCAGCCCACTAGGGAACTGGCGGCACGGGTACACCTTC	CASSPLGNWRHGYTF
once	TRBV7-9	.	14	TRBJ1-4	TGTGCCAGCAGCCCCGCCCCGCCTGGGGAAAAACTGTTTTTT	CASSPAPPGEKLFF
.	TRBV6-1	.	15	TRBJ1-6	TGTGCCAGCAGTGAAGCGGGAGGGTTAAGGTCACCCCTCCACTTT	CASSEAGGLRSPLHF
.	TRBV5-8	.	14	TRBJ1-2	TGTGCCAGCAGCTGGACAGCGGATAACTATGGCTACACCTTC	CASSWTADNYGYTF
.	TRBV9	.	13	TRBJ2-1	TGTGCCAGCAGCGTAGCTGGGTACTTTGAGCAGTTCTTC	CASSVAGYFEQFF
.	TRBV6-1	.	11	TRBJ1-2	TGTGCCAGCAGTGACGGTGGTGGCTACACCTTC	CASSDGGGYTF
.	TRBV27	.	13	TRBJ1-1	TGTGCCAGCAGTTTAGGGGGGAACACTGAAGCTTTCTTT	CASSLGGNTEAFF
.	TRBV12-3/TRBV12-4	.	13	TRBJ1-1	TGTGCCAGCAGTTTAAACCCGACAGGTGAAGCTTTCTTT	CASSLNPTGEAFF
.	TRBV24-1	.	14	TRBJ2-3	TGTGCCACCAGTGGGGGACGGTTCACAGATACGCAGTATTTT	CATSGGRFTDTQYF
few	TRBV19	.	15	TRBJ1-1	TGTGCCAGTAGTATAGAGAACACAGGGAACACTGAAGCTTTCTTT	CASSIENTGNTEAFF
.	TRBV10-2	.	13	TRBJ2-7	TGCGCCACTAACCCGGGCAGCCGTCGAGAGCAGTACTTC	CATNPGSRREQYF
.	TRBV2	.	12	TRBJ2-7	TGTGCCAGCAGCGTCGTCCTACGCGAGCAGTACTTC	CASSVVLREQYF
.	TRBV19	.	16	TRBJ1-4	TGTGCCAGTAGTTTTCAGGGACCAGCCGCCGATGAAAAACTGTTTTTT	CASSFQGPAADEKLFF
.	TRBV9	TRBD2	17	TRBJ2-1	TGTGCCAGCAGCGTCCCCCTAGCGGGGGGCGGAGACAATGAGCAGTTCTTC	CASSVPLAGGGDNEQFF
.	TRBV6-5	.	13	TRBJ2-3	TGTGCCAGCAGTTACTCATCTAGAGATACGCAGTATTTT	CASSYSSRDTQYF
.	TRBV18	TRBD2	16	TRBJ2-5	TGTGCCAGCTCACAGCCGGGACTAGCGTTAGAAGAGACCCAGTACTTC	CASSQPGLALEETQYF
.	TRBV18	TRBD1	22	TRBJ1-4	TGTGCCAGCTCACCACGTATCCACGGACTAACTAATACAGGGGTCACTAATGAAAAACTGTTTTTT	CASSPRIHGLTNTGVTNEKLFF
.	TRBV7-6	.	15	TRBJ2-7	TGTGCCAGCAGCCTAGTGGAGGGTGGCTCCTACGAGCAGTACTTC	CASSLVEGGSYEQYF
.	TRBV5-1	.	16	TRBJ1-1	TGCGCCAGCAGCGACCGAGGGGAGGAGGGGTGGACTGAAGCTTTCTTT	CASSDRGEEGWTEAFF
.	TRBV5-4	TRBD2	16	TRBJ2-1	TGTGCCAGCAGCTTGGGGCTAGCGGGGGGGCAGAATGAGCAGTTCTTC	CASSLGLAGGQNEQFF
.	TRBV7-2	.	14	TRBJ2-5	TGTGCCAGCAGCTTAGAGGGACTGGGGGAGACCCAGTACTTC	CASSLEGLGETQYF
.	TRBV11-3	.	12	TRBJ2-3	TGTGCCAGCAGCTCGGAGGGGGATACGCAGTATTTT	CASSSEGDTQYF
once	TRBV5-8	.	17	TRBJ1-5	TGTGCCAGCAGCTTCTTTAGGACAGAGAATAGCAATCAGCCCCAGCATTTT	CASSFFRTENSNQPQHF
.	TRBV2	.	11	TRBJ1-1	TGTGCCTCGGGCCAGTACAGTGAAGCTTTCTTT	CASGQYSEAFF
few	TRBV7-8	.	16	TRBJ1-1	TGTGCCAGCATTCAATCCACCCTTGGGCTGAACACTGAAGCTTTCTTT	CASIQSTLGLNTEAFF
.	TRBV18	.	13	TRBJ1-1	TGTGCCAGCTCACCACCGGTTCGATTTGAAGCTTTCTTT	CASSPPVRFEAFF
.	TRBV2	TRBD1	14	TRBJ1-5	TGTGCCAGCAGTGTCCAGGGGGTGAACCAGCCCCAGCATTTT	CASSVQGVNQPQHF
.	TRBV12-5	.	14	TRBJ1-1	TGTGCTAGTGGTTTGGTACAGGGTGGGGGTGAAGCTTTCTTT	CASGLVQGGGEAFF
.	TRBV4-1	TRBD1	14	TRBJ1-1	TGCGCCAGCAGCCCCAGGACAGGGTTCACTGAAGCTTTCTTT	CASSPRTGFTEAFF
.	TRBV19	TRBD2	17	TRBJ2-7	TGTGCCAGTAGCCCCACTAGCGGGGGGGCCCCACGGAGCGAGCAGTACTTC	CASSPTSGGAPRSEQYF
.	TRBV2	.	13	TRBJ1-5	TGTGCCAGCGTGGGTGGGGGCAATCAGCCCCAGCATTTT	CASVGGGNQPQHF
once	TRBV5-1	TRBD1	16	TRBJ2-5	TGCGCCAGCAGCTCCCCCGAGACAGGGGCTCAAGAGACCCAGTACTTC	CASSSPETGAQETQYF
.	TRBV19	.	14	TRBJ1-5	TGTGCCACCGGTTCCGGGGCTAGCAATCAGCCCCAGCATTTT	CATGSGASNQPQHF
.	TRBV10-3	.	11	TRBJ1-1	TGTGCCATCAGTGATTCTACTGAAGCTTTCTTT	CAISDSTEAFF
.	TRBV5-1	.	17	TRBJ1-2	TGCGCCAGCAGCTTGGCCCCTTTCGTTGGGGCCGGATATGGCTACACCTTC	CASSLAPFVGAGYGYTF
.	TRBV29-1	TRBD1	14	TRBJ1-2	TGCAGCGTTCGGGGGGGACAGTCCGATTATGGCTACACCTTC	CSVRGGQSDYGYTF
.	TRBV9	.	16	TRBJ2-2	TGTGCCAGCAGCCCCGGGCCCTCCCCGAACACCGGGGAGCTGTTTTTT	CASSPGPSPNTGELFF
.	TRBV5-6	.	16	TRBJ1-4	TGTGCCAGCAGCTTGGTGCGTGGGCTTACTAATGAAAAACTGTTTTTT	CASSLVRGLTNEKLFF
few	TRBV19	TRBD1	16	TRBJ2-3	TGTGCCAGTAGTACTACACCGGGACAGGGAGCAGATACGCAGTATTTT	CASSTTPGQGADTQYF